This passage covers 3 T cell receptor beta chains from one sample sequenced in a study of CD8 T cells in ankylosing spondylitis. One entry per CDR3 protein, called by TCRdb with MiXCR from the 5' RACE reads. Here the sample spans approximately 220,000 distinct CDR3 sequences, around 20% being singletons. The study, taken as a whole, reports: A TCR beta motif of about 8 highly homologous variants appeared characteristic of ankylosing spondylitis blood.

Their cognate antigens are unknown. Sample: blood, either unsorted or a sorted T cell fraction (not recorded which). The receptor set was obtained from a male donor with ankylosing spondylitis.

V is TRBV29-1 and J is TRBJ1-1; the D is unclear. The CDR3 runs to 15 residues. The V gene's germline CDR1 is SQVTM and CDR2 ANQGSEA. V was pared by 3 bases and J by 3 bases, with 17 bases between. The CDR3 nucleotides are TGCAGCGTTGATATGGTGCCCGTTAAGGACACTGAAGCTTTCTTT. Translating it yields CSVDMVPVKDTEAFF.

This chain links TRBV27 with TRBJ1-1; D gene ambiguous. V shed 4 bases and J shed 1 base, with 13 bases lying between them. The length of the CDR3 is 15 residues. CDR1 is MNHEY, CDR2 SMNVEV, per germline (reference sequence). CDR3 sequence (DNA): TGTGCCAGCAGTTCCCGGGAGCACCCGAACACTGAAGCTTTCTTT. This translates into CASSSREHPNTEAFF.

The rearrangement uses TRBV20-1 and TRBJ1-5, with a possible D match to TRBD1 (5 bases). CDR3 size: 15 residues. The germline V gene encodes CDR1 DFQATT and CDR2 SNEGSKA (reference sequence). V was cut by 2 bases and J by 6 bases, with 17 bases left in between. CDR3 nucleotides: TGCAGTGCTAGATCGGGGGGTGATTACATTCAGCCCCAGCATTTT. Translated, it gives CSARSGGDYIQPQHF.